This T cell receptor (beta chain) was recovered during a study of T cell responses to AZD1222 COVID-19 vaccine. Germline V gene sequence: CDR1 LNHDA, CDR2 SQIVND (reference sequence). Unmatched junction bases numbered 18, after V lost 9 bases and J lost 2 bases. This CDR3 comprises 17 residues. Study-level findings and limits: Reportedly, close to half of spike-specific TCRs are directed against unmutated variant regions. After the peak T cell response, and only then, were repertoires sampled.

To note about this clone: Antigen unknown.

Assay used: immunoSEQ multiplex PCR; TCRdb lists only in-frame clones, some missing. The sample comprises roughly 110,000 clones, about nine tenths of which are singletons, and 6.2% rests with the top ten. This receptor was taken from an adult who received the AZD1222 COVID-19 vaccine. Sequencing was performed on peripheral blood, taken 28 days after the second AZD1222 dose. V usage is TRBV19 and J usage is TRBJ1-2; 7 positions agree with TRBD1. The CDR3 DNA sequence: TGTGCCAGCTCTAAATACCCGGGACAGTGGGAAAACTATGGCTACACCTTC. Translating gives CASSKYPGQWENYGYTF.